This T cell receptor (beta chain) derives from a study of blood T cell repertoires in COVID-19. This CDR3 region has 11 residues. CDR1 and CDR2 from the germline V gene are SGHAT and FQNNGV. Trimming shortened V by 7 bases and J by 3 bases, and 7 bases separated the two germline ends. The table came from immunoSEQ multiplex PCR; TCRdb's copy has only in-frame clones and leaves some out. The sample includes around 180,000 clones, 84% of them seen just once. The clonotype originates from a man over 45 who had recovered from COVID-19. The chain carries TRBV11-2 and TRBJ2-7; D gene unclear. Sequenced input: PBMCs or T cells enriched from blood (not recorded which). CDR3 protein: CASTPLYEQYF. In DNA form, the CDR3 reads TGTGCCAGCACCCCACTCTACGAGCAGTACTTC.